The 2 T cell receptor beta chains below were found in one sample sequenced in a study of OX40 agonist ivuxolimab in advanced cancers. Produced via immunoSEQ multiplex PCR; TCRdb's table is partial and in-frame only. The sample lists about 80,000 clones; around 84% were seen once. Source: CD4+ or CD8+ T cells sorted from blood, taken in a trial of the OX40 agonist ivuxolimab. The receptors come from an adult with an advanced solid tumor such as melanoma, head and neck, liver or kidney cancer.

The genes are TRBV7-3 and TRBJ2-5; TRBD2 matches 8 bases. Germline assignment: CDR1 SGHTA and CDR2 FQGTGA. The CDR3 sequence is 15 residues long. Trimming removed 5 bases from V and 5 bases from J; junction bases left unmatched: 10. For the CDR3, the DNA is TGTGCCAGCAGCCGAGGGTCTCGGGAGGGGGAGACCCAGTACTTC. This translates into CASSRGSREGETQYF.

This clone has only one observation. The chain links TRBV19 to TRBJ1-5; maybe TRBD1 (5 bases). The V end was cut by 8 bases, the J end by 0 bases, with 14 bases between. The CDR3 sequence is 15 residues long. Germline V lookup: CDR1 LNHDA, CDR2 SQIVND (reference sequence). CDR3 in amino acids: CASLGGPISNQPQHF. For the CDR3, the DNA is TGTGCCAGTCTCGGGGGACCGATTAGCAATCAGCCCCAGCATTTT.